By frequency in the sample, the clone carrying this T cell receptor (beta chain) is large (0.1 to 1%). Among the patients, none had received any treatment before thyroid surgery. These data originate in a study of metastatic and nonmetastatic thyroid tumors. TCRdb redid the clone calls on the PCR reads using MiXCR. The sample has thousands of clones; around a third are singletons. V was clipped by 5 bases and J by 8 bases; unmatched bases: 6. The CDR3 covers 14 residues. This sequence joins TRBV12-3 or TRBV12-4 and TRBJ1-4; 9 bases are a match to TRBD1. The sequence was obtained from a female donor with papillary thyroid cancer or a benign thyroid nodule (not recorded which). Some clones in this sample may be carry-over from other donors' samples. Sequenced input: adjacent normal tissue. CDR3 residues: CASSGTGQGEKLFF. CDR3 nucleotides: TGTGCCAGCAGTGGGACAGGGCAGGGGGAAAAACTGTTTTTT.